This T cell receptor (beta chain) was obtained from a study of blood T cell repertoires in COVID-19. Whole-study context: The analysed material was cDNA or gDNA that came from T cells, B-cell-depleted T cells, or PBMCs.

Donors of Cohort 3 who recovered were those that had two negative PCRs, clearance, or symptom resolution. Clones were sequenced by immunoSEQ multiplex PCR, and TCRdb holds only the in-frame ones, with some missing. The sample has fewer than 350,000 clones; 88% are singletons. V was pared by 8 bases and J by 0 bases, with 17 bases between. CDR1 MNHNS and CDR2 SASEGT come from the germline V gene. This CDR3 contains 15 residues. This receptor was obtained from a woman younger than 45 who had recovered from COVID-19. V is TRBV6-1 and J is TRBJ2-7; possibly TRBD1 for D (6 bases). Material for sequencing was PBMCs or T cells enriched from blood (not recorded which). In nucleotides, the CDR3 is TGTGCCAGCTCCAAAGCGGCAGGGGTCTCCTACGAGCAGTACTTC. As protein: CASSKAAGVSYEQYF.